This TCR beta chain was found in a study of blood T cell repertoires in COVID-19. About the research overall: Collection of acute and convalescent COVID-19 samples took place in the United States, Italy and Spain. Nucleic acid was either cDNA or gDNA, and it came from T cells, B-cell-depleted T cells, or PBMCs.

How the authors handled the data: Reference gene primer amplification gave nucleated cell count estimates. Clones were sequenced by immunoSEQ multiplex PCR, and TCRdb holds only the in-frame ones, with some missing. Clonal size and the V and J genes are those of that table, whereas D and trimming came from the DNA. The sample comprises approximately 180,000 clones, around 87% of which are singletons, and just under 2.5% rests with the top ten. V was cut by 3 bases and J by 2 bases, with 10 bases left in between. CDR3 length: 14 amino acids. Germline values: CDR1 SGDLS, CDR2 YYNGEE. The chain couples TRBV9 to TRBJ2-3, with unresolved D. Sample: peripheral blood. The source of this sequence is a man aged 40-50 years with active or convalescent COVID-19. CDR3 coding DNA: TGTGCCAGCAGCGAGATGGAGTCCACAGATACGCAGTATTTT. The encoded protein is CASSEMESTDTQYF.